This T cell receptor (beta chain) was identified during a study of T cell repertoires in cytomegalovirus infection. Findings and limits, study-wide: Dominating the ex vivo response were HLA-C-restricted CMV-specific TCR beta clonotypes.

A single record per CDR3 protein comes from TCRdb applying MiXCR to the reads. The sample yields some 400,000 distinct CDR3 sequences, roughly 31% seen once. CDR1 and CDR2 from the germline V gene are SGDLS and YYNGEE. This CDR3 is 15 amino acids long. Trimming took off 5 bases at V and 5 bases at J, with 20 bases between the two ends. This clonotype was detected once. Its antigen is as yet unknown. The sequence derives from a human donor in good health (CMV status not recorded). Some clones in this sample may be carry-over from other donors' samples. The rearrangement uses TRBV9 and TRBJ2-7; maybe TRBD2 (6 bases). Sequenced: PBMCs. The CDR3 nucleotides are TGTGCCAGCAGTGAGGCGGGATCCCTACAAAACGAGCAGTACTTC. It codes for CASSEAGSLQNEQYF.